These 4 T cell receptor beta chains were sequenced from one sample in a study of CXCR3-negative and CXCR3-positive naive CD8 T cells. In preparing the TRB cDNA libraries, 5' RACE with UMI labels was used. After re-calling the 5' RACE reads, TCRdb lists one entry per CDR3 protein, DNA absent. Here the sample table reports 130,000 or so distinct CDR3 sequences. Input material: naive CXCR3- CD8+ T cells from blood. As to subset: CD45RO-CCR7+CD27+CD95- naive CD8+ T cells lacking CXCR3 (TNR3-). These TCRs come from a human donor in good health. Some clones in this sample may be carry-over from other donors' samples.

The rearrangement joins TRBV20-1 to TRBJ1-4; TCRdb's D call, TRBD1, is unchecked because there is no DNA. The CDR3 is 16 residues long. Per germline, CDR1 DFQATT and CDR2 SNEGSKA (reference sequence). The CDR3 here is CSAQSGRRRLDEKLFF.

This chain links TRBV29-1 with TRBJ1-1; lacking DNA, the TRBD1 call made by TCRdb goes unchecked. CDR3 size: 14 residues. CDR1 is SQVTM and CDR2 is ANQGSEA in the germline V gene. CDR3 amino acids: CSVGYGGWGTEAFF.

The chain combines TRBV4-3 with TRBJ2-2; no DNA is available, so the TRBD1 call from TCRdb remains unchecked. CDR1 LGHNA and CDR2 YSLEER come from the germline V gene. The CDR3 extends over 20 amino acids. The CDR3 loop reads CASSQGLGTGGEPNTGELFF.

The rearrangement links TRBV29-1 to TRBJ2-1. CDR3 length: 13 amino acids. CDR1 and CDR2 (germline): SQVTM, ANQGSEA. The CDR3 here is CSVEKDGNNEQFF.